The entry below describes one T cell receptor (beta chain). This specimen belongs to a study of blood T cell repertoires in COVID-19. For the study at large: Researchers got acute and convalescent COVID-19 samples from the United States, Italy and Spain. From T cells, B-cell-depleted T cells, or PBMCs came the material, which was cDNA or gDNA.

Original processing methods: Amplified reference gene primers provided the basis for estimating nucleated cell counts. The assay was immunoSEQ multiplex PCR, and TCRdb's table has in-frame clones only and misses some. The V and J calls and clone size were taken over from that table, and D and trimming were inferred from the DNA. Found here are more than 200,000 clones, 80% to 90% of them singletons; the top ten hold 7% to 9%. Each participant's cohort was designated according to participant-reported clinical history. This CDR3 has 18 amino acids. Germline CDR1 is SEHNR and CDR2 is FQNEAQ (reference sequence). The V and J ends lost 5 bases and 0 bases, in that order; junction bases with no gene match: 14.

The sample consisted of PBMCs or T cells enriched from blood (not recorded which). The source is a man younger than 40 in a cohort exposed to, infected with or recovered from COVID-19 (not recorded which). V usage is TRBV7-9 and J usage is TRBJ2-5, with 8 bases that match TRBD1. CDR3 DNA sequence: TGTGCCAGCAGCCTCATTGGACAGGGTGGTCTGTACCAAGAGACCCAGTACTTC. Its protein is CASSLIGQGGLYQETQYF.